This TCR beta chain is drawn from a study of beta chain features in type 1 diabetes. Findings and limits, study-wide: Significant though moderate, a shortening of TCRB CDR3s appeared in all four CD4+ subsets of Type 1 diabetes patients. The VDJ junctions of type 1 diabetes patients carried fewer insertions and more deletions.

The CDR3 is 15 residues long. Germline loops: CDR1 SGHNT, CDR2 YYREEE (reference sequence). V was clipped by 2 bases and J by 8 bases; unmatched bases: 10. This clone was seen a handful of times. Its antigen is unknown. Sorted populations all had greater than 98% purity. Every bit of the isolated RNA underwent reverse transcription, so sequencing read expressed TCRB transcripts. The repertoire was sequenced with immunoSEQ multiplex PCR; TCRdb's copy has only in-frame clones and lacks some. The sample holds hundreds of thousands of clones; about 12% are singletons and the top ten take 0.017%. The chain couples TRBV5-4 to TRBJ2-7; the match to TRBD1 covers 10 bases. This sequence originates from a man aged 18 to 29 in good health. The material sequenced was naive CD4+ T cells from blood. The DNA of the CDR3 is TGTGCCAGCAGCTTCGGGACAGGGGAAATAATCAAGCAGTACTTC. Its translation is CASSFGTGEIIKQYF.